Below, 22 T cell receptor beta chains from the same sample are listed, as sequenced in a study of cytomegalovirus exposure and HLA in healthy donors. This PCR relied on a set of 60 Vbeta primers and 13 Jbeta primers. Data came from immunoSEQ multiplex PCR; TCRdb stores just in-frame clones and leaves some out. This table holds 70,000 to 90,000 clones, roughly 61% found once. Sequencing was done on a sample of PBMCs. These receptors originate from a woman in her thirties or forties in good health and CMV-seropositive.

The chain combines TRBV7-9 with TRBJ1-2, with D perhaps matching TRBD1 (6 bases). The V and J ends lost 2 bases and 6 bases respectively, with 16 bases between them. The CDR3 covers 15 residues. Germline V CDR1 and CDR2: SEHNR, FQNEAQ (reference sequence). This chain's CDR3 is CASSLRSGGLNGYTF. The CDR3, as DNA: TGTGCCAGCAGCTTACGATCGGGGGGCCTTAATGGCTACACCTTC.

This clone was seen a single time. The chain carries TRBV9 and TRBJ2-7, with D possibly matching TRBD1 (5 bases). V was shortened by 3 bases and J by 4 bases, with 14 bases between the two germline ends. This CDR3 has 14 residues. Germline V gene lookup returns CDR1 SGDLS and CDR2 YYNGEE. The CDR3 sequence: CASSAQGIGYEQYF. CDR3 nucleotides: TGTGCCAGCAGCGCCCAGGGTATCGGGTACGAGCAGTACTTC.

J is TRBJ2-7 and V is TRBV6-1, with D possibly matching TRBD1 (6 bases). There are 15 residues in the CDR3. Deletions cut 1 base from V and 2 bases from J, with 12 bases between. Germline V gene sequence: CDR1 MNHNS, CDR2 SASEGT. This chain's CDR3 is CASSEGPTGAYEQYF. The CDR3 nucleotides are TGTGCCAGCAGTGAAGGACCGACAGGAGCCTACGAGCAGTACTTC.

The V and J genes are TRBV7-9 and TRBJ2-5; D is possibly TRBD1 (6 bases). This CDR3 is 15 amino acids long. CDR1 SEHNR and CDR2 FQNEAQ come from the germline V gene (reference sequence). The V and J ends lost 5 bases and 2 bases respectively, with 15 bases between them. CDR3 DNA sequence: TGTGCCAGCAGCCTAGTTGGCCAGGGGCAAGAGACCCAGTACTTC. This translates into CASSLVGQGQETQYF.

The chain uses TRBV29-1 and TRBJ1-2; 8 bases align to TRBD1. CDR3 length equals 17 residues. The V gene's germline CDR1 is SQVTM and CDR2 ANQGSEA. The V gene end was trimmed by 5 bases and the J gene end by 6 bases; junction bases not matched to a gene: 20. The CDR3, as DNA: TGCAGCGTTTATGGCGTGGACAGGGAGCTCACCGGGGATGGCTACACCTTC. This gives the protein CSVYGVDRELTGDGYTF.

The V and J genes are TRBV7-3 and TRBJ1-1; 7 bases line up with TRBD1. Germline V lookup: CDR1 SGHTA, CDR2 FQGTGA. This CDR3 has 14 amino acids. V lost 5 bases, J lost 4 bases, and 7 bases stayed unmatched. The CDR3 sequence is CASSPGGSGTEAFF. Written as DNA, the CDR3 is TGTGCCAGCAGCCCAGGGGGTTCGGGCACTGAAGCTTTCTTT. The variable domain in full, completed from reference TRBV7-3 and TRBJ1-1, reads GAGVSQTPSNKVTEKGKYVELRCDPISGHTALYWYRQSLGQGPEFLIYFQGTGAADDSGLPNDRFFAVRPEGSVSTLKIQRTERGDSAVYLCASSPGGSGTEAFFGQGTRLTVV.

V and J are TRBV6-4 and TRBJ1-4, with a tentative D call TRBD1 (5 bases). From germline, CDR1 is MRHNA and CDR2 SNTAGT. The CDR3 consists of 13 residues. V dropped 5 bases and J dropped 7 bases, with 11 bases sitting between them. The CDR3 region is CASSRATGEKLFF. CDR3 DNA sequence: TGTGCCAGCAGTCGGGCAACAGGTGAAAAACTGTTTTTT.

The J gene is TRBJ1-2, the V gene TRBV9; D is possibly TRBD1 (5 bases). Germline CDR1 is SGDLS and CDR2 is YYNGEE. The CDR3 is made up of 13 amino acids. V lost 7 bases and J lost 2, with 12 bases in between. This CDR3 is CASQGTGNYGYTF. The DNA for the CDR3 is TGTGCCAGCCAGGGTACGGGCAACTATGGCTACACCTTC.

The rearrangement links TRBV5-1 to TRBJ1-5; 7 bases agree with TRBD1. The V and J ends lost 2 bases and 5 bases, in that order; junction bases with no gene match: 7. Looked up from germline, CDR1 is SGHRS and CDR2 is YFSETQ. This CDR3 comprises 15 residues. The DNA of the CDR3 is TGCGCCAGCAGCTTCTCAGGGGGGTCCGATCAGCCCCAGCATTTT. It codes for CASSFSGGSDQPQHF. The variable domain in full, completed from reference TRBV5-1 and TRBJ1-5, reads KAGVTQTPRYLIKTRGQQVTLSCSPISGHRSVSWYQQTPGQGLQFLFEYFSETQRNKGNFPGRFSGRQFSNSRSEMNVSTLELGDSALYLCASSFSGGSDQPQHFGDGTRLSIL.

V is TRBV25-1 and J is TRBJ2-1; tentatively, D is TRBD2 (6 bases). V dropped 4 bases and J dropped 5 bases, with 18 bases sitting between them. The length of the CDR3 is 16 residues. Germline-derived CDR1 and CDR2 are MGHDK and SYGVNS. Written as DNA, the CDR3 is TGTGCCAGCAGTGTAGGATTCCGCGGGACTCACAATGAGCAGTTCTTC. The encoded protein is CASSVGFRGTHNEQFF.

This rearrangement joins TRBV5-1 to TRBJ1-1; maybe TRBD1 (6 bases). Germline CDR1 SGHRS, CDR2 YFSETQ. The CDR3 totals 13 residues. The V end lost 1 base, the J end lost 8 bases, and 12 bases lay between the germline ends. In nucleotides, the CDR3 is TGCGCCAGCAGCTTGAGGACAGACCAAGAAGCTTTCTTT. Translating it yields CASSLRTDQEAFF.

In DNA form, the CDR3 reads TGTGCCAGCAGTTACTCGAACCCGATAAGAGACGAGCAGTACTTC. It is translated as CASSYSNPIRDEQYF. The chain couples TRBV6-5 to TRBJ2-7; D is unclear. Germline assignment: CDR1 MNHEY and CDR2 SVGAGI. This CDR3 has 15 amino acids. The V end lost 0 bases, the J end lost 5 bases, and 14 bases lay between the germline ends.

The J gene is TRBJ2-3, the V gene TRBV28; D is ambiguous. This CDR3 contains 15 residues. The germline V gene encodes CDR1 MDHEN and CDR2 SYDVKM. V was trimmed by 8 bases and J by 0 bases, leaving 15 bases between them. The CDR3, as DNA: TGTGCCAGCCCTCCCCACGAACTTAGCACAGATACGCAGTATTTT. The encoded protein is CASPPHELSTDTQYF.

This clone occurred once. V gene TRBV11-3 combines with J gene TRBJ2-2, with D possibly matching TRBD2 (6 bases). The CDR3 has 15 residues. Trimming removed 5 bases from V and 0 bases from J, with 10 bases in between. Germline V gene data show CDR1 as SGHNT and CDR2 as YENEEA. CDR3: CASSRSGTNTGELFF. In nucleotides, the CDR3 is TGTGCCAGCAGCCGTAGCGGAACGAACACCGGGGAGCTGTTTTTT.

This chain links TRBV5-8 with TRBJ2-7; no firm D call. Germline CDR1 and CDR2: SGHTS and YDEGEE. V shed 4 bases and J shed 0 bases, with 14 bases lying between them. The CDR3 length is 15 residues. CDR3 sequence (DNA): TGTGCCAGCAGCCCTAGGATGAGAAGCTCCTACGAGCAGTACTTC. Protein product: CASSPRMRSSYEQYF.

CDR3 bases: TGTGCCGCCAGTAGAGGTAAGGGAGGAAACTACGAGCAGTACTTC. It encodes CAASRGKGGNYEQYF. The chain carries TRBV19 and TRBJ2-7; possible D gene TRBD2, 6 bases. Germline loops: CDR1 LNHDA, CDR2 SQIVND (reference sequence). CDR3 length: 15 amino acids. The germline V and J ends were trimmed by 11 bases and 3 bases, with 23 bases remaining between them.

This chain's CDR3 is CSVAVRGGEQYF. The CDR3 DNA reads TGCAGCGTTGCGGTTAGGGGGGGCGAGCAGTACTTC. The rearrangement links TRBV29-1 to TRBJ2-7; TRBD2 might be the D (7 bases). Between the trimmed V and J ends, which lost 4 bases and 6 bases, there was a span of 13 bases. CDR3 size: 12 residues. Germline CDR1 SQVTM, CDR2 ANQGSEA.

This clone showed up many times. The chain joins TRBV6-6 to TRBJ2-5; no firm D call. V lost 2 bases and J 2 bases, leaving 9 bases between the germline ends. The CDR3 runs 14 residues. Germline V lookup: CDR1 MNHNY, CDR2 SVGAGI (reference sequence). The CDR3 DNA is TGTGCCAGCAGTTACCTGGGCATACAAGAGACCCAGTACTTC. It translates to CASSYLGIQETQYF.

CDR3 in amino acids: CASSLGAAKGSYEQYF. CDR3 coding DNA: TGCGCCAGCAGCTTGGGGGCAGCCAAAGGCTCCTACGAGCAGTACTTC. V gene TRBV5-1 combines with J gene TRBJ2-7; D is undetermined. The V gene lost 0 bases and the J gene lost 0 bases, with 13 bases spanning the gap. Per the germline V gene, CDR1 is SGHRS and CDR2 is YFSETQ. This CDR3 region has 16 residues. The full variable domain, with the rest looked up from reference TRBV5-1 and TRBJ2-7, is KAGVTQTPRYLIKTRGQQVTLSCSPISGHRSVSWYQQTPGQGLQFLFEYFSETQRNKGNFPGRFSGRQFSNSRSEMNVSTLELGDSALYLCASSLGAAKGSYEQYFGPGTRLTVT.

This chain uses TRBV6-5 with TRBJ1-2, with no clear D. With 6 bases removed from V and 8 bases from J, the gap between germline ends came to 16 bases. Germline V gene data show CDR1 as MNHEY and CDR2 as SVGAGI. The CDR3 length is 13 residues. CDR3 coding DNA: TGTGCCAGCAGACCTACCGGAGAGCGGGGCTACACCTTC. This translates into CASRPTGERGYTF.

This chain links TRBV28 with TRBJ2-1, with 8 bases lining up with TRBD2. Looked up from germline, CDR1 is MDHEN and CDR2 is SYDVKM. The CDR3 sequence is 19 residues long. J gave up 0 bases and V 3 bases, and 13 bases lay outside the gene matches. CDR3 region: CASSFNLYAGGYSYNEQFF. CDR3 coding DNA: TGTGCCAGCAGTTTTAATCTCTATGCGGGAGGATACTCCTACAATGAGCAGTTCTTC.

This clone was seen a handful of times. CDR3 residues: CATSRPMTGLNTEAFF. The CDR3 nucleotides are TGTGCCACCAGCAGACCCATGACAGGGTTGAACACTGAAGCTTTCTTT. The chain has TRBV15 and TRBJ1-1; 7 nucleotides align to TRBD1. This CDR3 contains 16 residues. Per germline, CDR1 LNHNV and CDR2 YYDKDF (reference sequence). V shed 2 bases and J 0 bases; nucleotides not matched to a gene: 6.